Following are 9 T cell receptor beta chains from one sample sequenced in a study of T cells after yellow fever vaccination (dated 2019 in TCRdb). This specimen's treatment or condition label, interpreted: live attenuated yellow fever vaccine strain. The method was 5' RACE. Reads for this sample came from an Illumina HiSeq 2500. The public reads were reprocessed in TCRdb via fastp at Q25 and MiXCR, keeping in-frame beta chains. Each CDR3 protein appears once, grouped with its most common genes and DNA. This sample is represented by about 74,000 distinct CDR3 sequences; approximately 6.9% of them were singletons. In total, the top ten clones hold about 33% of the sample. The source material was CD8+ T cells sorted from PBMCs, sampled less than 6 days after the first yellow fever vaccination. These receptors were collected from a man in his late teens or twenties who received the YFV17D yellow fever vaccine.

This clonotype has just a few counts. The chain joins TRBV9 to TRBJ2-1, with TRBD2 matching over 10 bases. Losses at the gene ends were 3 bases for V and 6 bases for J; bases not matched to a gene: 9. Germline V gives CDR1 SGDLS, CDR2 YYNGEE. The CDR3 has 16 amino acids. The CDR3 is CASSGLAGVTLNEQFF. The DNA for the CDR3 is TGTGCCAGCAGCGGACTAGCGGGTGTCACCCTCAATGAGCAGTTCTTC.

A word on this clonotype: Just one base apart from a much larger clone, this may be a read error. The chain has TRBV14 and TRBJ2-1; no firm D call. This CDR3 spans 13 amino acids. The germline CDR1 and CDR2 sequences are SGHDN and FVKESK. CDR3 DNA: TGTGCCATCAGCATTAACAGCGACAATGAGCAGTTCTTC. Its translation: CAISINSDNEQFF.

The V and J genes are TRBV4-3 and TRBJ1-1; a weak D match, TRBD1 (6 bases). V was pared by 4 bases and J by 3 bases, with 15 bases between. The CDR3 totals 15 residues. CDR1 and CDR2 (germline): LGHNA, YSLEER. This CDR3 is CASSRNRVTHTEAFF. CDR3 nucleotides: TGCGCCAGCAGCCGGAACAGGGTAACGCACACTGAAGCTTTCTTT.

The sample holds many counts of this clonotype. The CDR3, as DNA: TGTGCCAGTTCGACAGACAATGAGCAGTTCTTC. Translation: CASSTDNEQFF. The chain couples TRBV12-3 or TRBV12-4 to TRBJ2-1; maybe TRBD1 (5 bases). Deletions cut 9 bases from V and 5 bases from J, with 8 bases between. The CDR3 consists of 11 residues.

This clonotype was seen more than once but under ten times. The chain has TRBV9 and TRBJ2-3; D possibly corresponds to TRBD2 (7 bases). Trimming took 6 bases from V and 2 from J, leaving 16 bases between them. Looked up from germline, CDR1 is SGDLS and CDR2 is YYNGEE. This CDR3 has 15 amino acids. The CDR3 is CASTAAGAYTDTQYF. Written as DNA, the CDR3 is TGTGCCAGCACCGCCGCGGGGGCGTACACAGATACGCAGTATTTT.

This clonotype was counted a few times. The chain combines TRBV5-1 with TRBJ2-5; 7 nucleotides align to TRBD2. Trimming at V came to 3 bases and at J to 2 bases, leaving 7 bases not matched to a gene. Looked up from germline, CDR1 is SGHRS and CDR2 is YFSETQ. The CDR3 is made up of 15 amino acids. CDR3 loop: CASSWRGWRQETQYF. CDR3 in DNA: TGCGCCAGCAGCTGGCGGGGGTGGCGTCAAGAGACCCAGTACTTC. Using reference TRBV5-1 and TRBJ2-5 for the parts outside the CDR3, the full variable domain is KAGVTQTPRYLIKTRGQQVTLSCSPISGHRSVSWYQQTPGQGLQFLFEYFSETQRNKGNFPGRFSGRQFSNSRSEMNVSTLELGDSALYLCASSWRGWRQETQYFGPGTRLLVL.

V usage is TRBV6-2 or TRBV6-3 and J usage is TRBJ2-7; the match to TRBD2 covers 7 bases. The CDR3 extends over 13 amino acids. Losses at the gene ends were 5 bases for V and 2 bases for J; bases not matched to a gene: 3. Looked up from germline, CDR1 is MNHEY and CDR2 is SVGEGT. DNA for the CDR3: TGTGCCAGCAGTACTAGCGAGACCTACGAGCAGTACGTC. It translates to CASSTSETYEQYV.

This clonotype was detected only a few times. This sequence joins TRBV4-1 and TRBJ2-5; unclear D gene. Trimming pared 0 bases from V and 4 bases from J, leaving 9 bases between. The CDR3 has 14 residues. In germline, CDR1 is MGHRA, CDR2 YSYEKL. The CDR3 DNA is TGCGCCAGCAGCCAAGAGATGATAGGAGAGACCCAGTACTTC. Protein: CASSQEMIGETQYF.

This clonotype came up a few times. V gene TRBV5-6 combines with J gene TRBJ1-2, with a possible D match to TRBD1 (6 bases). CDR3 length: 13 residues. Germline V gene lookup returns CDR1 SGHDT and CDR2 YYEEEE. V lost 0 bases and J lost 6, with 9 bases in between. The CDR3 spells CASSLDHRDGYTF. CDR3 bases: TGTGCCAGCAGCTTGGACCACAGGGATGGCTACACCTTC.